This TCR beta chain originates from a study of cytomegalovirus exposure and HLA in healthy donors. Points from the study as a whole: A later analysis linked a missense DCLRE1C variant to TCR beta V- and J-gene trimming.

Primers for the PCR totalled 60 Vbeta and 13 Jbeta. This table comes from immunoSEQ multiplex PCR, and its TCRdb copy is limited to in-frame clones, with some not included. Altogether about 150,000 clones are present, 60% to 85% being singletons, with the ten largest covering approximately 13%. Germline-derived CDR1 and CDR2 are KGHSH and LQKENI. This CDR3 is 14 amino acids long. V was shortened by 3 bases and J by 4 bases, with 12 bases between the two germline ends. With regard to this clone: Antigen specificity is unknown.

This rearrangement joins TRBV18 to TRBJ2-5; D not resolved. The sequencing input was PBMCs. The TCR originated in a man in his forties in good health and CMV-seropositive. CDR3 loop: CASSPPNSRETQYF. CDR3 nucleotide sequence: TGTGCCAGCTCACCGCCGAACTCTAGAGAGACCCAGTACTTC.